This T cell receptor (beta chain) was obtained from a study of blood T cell repertoires in COVID-19. This CDR3 comprises 16 residues. Trimming removed 6 bases from V and 3 bases from J; junction bases left unmatched: 9. Germline V gives CDR1 WNHNN, CDR2 SYGVQD (reference sequence). This table comes from immunoSEQ multiplex PCR, and its TCRdb copy is limited to in-frame clones, with some not included. Among approximately 210,000 clones, about 90% were seen once, and the ten largest hold 1.4% to 1.5%. The J gene is TRBJ2-3, the V gene TRBV10-1; 10 bases are shared with TRBD2. The TCR comes from a man aged 18 to 35 with active or convalescent COVID-19. Sample: peripheral blood. This chain's CDR3 is CASSDPGTSATDTQYF. For the CDR3, the DNA is TGCGCCAGCAGCGACCCCGGGACTAGCGCTACAGATACGCAGTATTTT.